This passage covers 11 T cell receptor beta chains from one sample sequenced in a study of blood T cell repertoires in COVID-19. Sequencing was performed with immunoSEQ multiplex PCR; in TCRdb, only in-frame clones are kept and a portion is missing. The sample has approximately 200,000 clones; around 84% are singletons. The sequencing input was PBMCs or T cells enriched from blood (not recorded which). The receptors originated from a middle-aged man who had recovered from COVID-19.

This sequence joins TRBV11-3 and TRBJ1-4, with D perhaps TRBD1 (6 bases). Trimming left V 1 base short and J 4 bases short, with 10 bases between. Germline CDR1 and CDR2: SGHNT and YENEEA. This CDR3 comprises 15 residues. For the CDR3, the DNA is TGTGCCAGCAGCTTAGGGGGGCCTGGTAATGAAAAACTGTTTTTT. Amino acid sequence: CASSLGGPGNEKLFF. Filled out from reference TRBV11-3 and TRBJ1-4, the complete variable domain reads EAGVVQSPRYKIIEKKQPVAFWCNPISGHNTLYWYLQNLGQGPELLIRYENEEAVDDSQLPKDRFSAERLKGVDSTLKIQPAELGDSAVYLCASSLGGPGNEKLFFGSGTQLSVL.

CDR3 DNA: TGCGCCAGCAGCGGGGGTCCCCCCAGCAGCTATGGCTACACCTTC. Protein sequence: CASSGGPPSSYGYTF. This sequence joins TRBV10-1 and TRBJ1-2, with D tentatively TRBD1 (5 bases). CDR3 size: 15 residues. The ends were cut back, 6 bases at V and 4 bases at J, with 18 bases in the middle. Germline CDR1 WNHNN, CDR2 SYGVQD (reference sequence).

The gene calls are TRBV10-2 and TRBJ2-7; 11 bases are shared with TRBD2. With 6 bases clipped from V and 0 bases from J, the junction kept 7 bases outside the gene matches. Germline values: CDR1 WSHSY, CDR2 SAAADI. This CDR3 is built from 16 residues. CDR3 sequence reads: CASRGLAGDNSYEQYF. CDR3 DNA sequence: TGCGCCAGCAGAGGACTAGCGGGTGACAACTCCTACGAGCAGTACTTC.

This clone was picked up one time. The V call is TRBV4-1, the J call TRBJ2-1, with 8 bases identical to TRBD1. Losses at the gene ends were 5 bases for V and 6 bases for J; bases not matched to a gene: 12. The CDR3 length is 16 residues. In germline, CDR1 is MGHRA, CDR2 YSYEKL. The CDR3, as DNA: TGCGCCAGCAGCGCCCGGACAGGGTTTGGTGTCAATGAGCAGTTCTTC. It encodes CASSARTGFGVNEQFF.

V usage is TRBV11-2 and J usage is TRBJ1-2, with 7 bases fitting TRBD1. Germline loops: CDR1 SGHAT, CDR2 FQNNGV. The CDR3 extends over 13 amino acids. V was clipped by 5 bases and J by 4 bases; unmatched bases: 4. The CDR3 DNA sequence: TGTGCCAGCAGCGAGGGACAGTCCTATGGCTACACCTTC. Encoded protein: CASSEGQSYGYTF.

This chain joins TRBV24-1 and TRBJ2-7; tentative D call: TRBD2 (6 bases). Trimming took off 0 bases at V and 0 bases at J, with 8 bases between the two ends. CDR1 is KGHDR, CDR2 SFDVKD, per germline. The CDR3 has 15 amino acids. The CDR3 DNA follows: TGTGCCACCAGTGATTTGGGGAGGAGCTCCTACGAGCAGTACTTC. Protein product: CATSDLGRSSYEQYF.

This clone occurred once. The rearrangement links TRBV9 to TRBJ2-5; a weak D match, TRBD2 (6 bases). Per the germline V gene, CDR1 is SGDLS and CDR2 is YYNGEE. The V and J ends lost 5 bases and 7 bases respectively, with 15 bases between them. The CDR3 totals 13 residues. CDR3: CASSPEGGRTQYF. The CDR3 DNA is TGTGCCAGCAGTCCAGAAGGAGGGCGGACCCAGTACTTC.

The chain employs TRBV10-3 and TRBJ1-2; no definite D call. Germline V gene sequence: CDR1 ENHRY, CDR2 SYGVKD. This CDR3 has 14 amino acids. Trimming left V 4 bases short and J 9 bases short, with 18 bases between. This CDR3 is CAISGRKETESYTF. The CDR3 DNA reads TGTGCCATCAGTGGAAGGAAGGAGACTGAAAGCTACACCTTC.

This chain uses TRBV4-1 with TRBJ2-5; TRBD1 matches at 9 bases. V gave up 2 bases and J gave up 5 bases; unmatched junction bases: 6. Germline V CDR1 and CDR2: MGHRA, YSYEKL. The CDR3 runs to 15 residues. Here the CDR3 reads CASSQTGQGDETQYF. In DNA form, the CDR3 reads TGCGCCAGCAGCCAAACGGGACAGGGAGACGAGACCCAGTACTTC.

This chain links TRBV7-3 with TRBJ2-1; 8 positions agree with TRBD1. The length of the CDR3 is 14 residues. The germline V gene encodes CDR1 SGHTA and CDR2 FQGTGA. The V and J ends lost 4 bases and 8 bases, in that order; junction bases with no gene match: 7. The CDR3 region has the DNA TGTGCCAGCAGCTACCAGGGGGCGAGGGATGAGCAGTTCTTC. Its protein product is CASSYQGARDEQFF.

The gene calls are TRBV2 and TRBJ2-2; D is perhaps TRBD1 (5 bases). Germline V gene data show CDR1 as SNHLY and CDR2 as FYNNEI. V lost 8 bases and J lost 1, with 11 bases in between. The CDR3 length is 14 residues. The CDR3 DNA is TGTGCCAGCGGGGCACGTTGGAACACCGGGGAGCTGTTTTTT. Translation gives CASGARWNTGELFF.